This TCR beta chain stems from a study of blood T cells in healthy people across ages. The CDR3 consists of 14 residues. Germline-derived CDR1 and CDR2 are KGHDR and SFDVKD. The ends lost 0 bases at V and 4 bases at J; junction bases unmatched: 1. For the second PCR, which ran for about 7 to 11 cycles, a sample-barcoded 5' primer and a J-beta primer mix were used. Researchers report that a template-switch adaptor with 12 random nucleotides tagged each cDNA molecule. TCRdb fed the 5' RACE reads into MiXCR, producing one record per CDR3 protein. The profile shows about 1 million distinct CDR3 sequences, under 45% of them singletons.

This sequence originates from an older woman in good health. The source material was blood. The chain employs TRBV24-1 and TRBJ2-5, with 7 bases identical to TRBD1. CDR3 in amino acids: CATSDLHRGETQYF. Here the CDR3 DNA reads TGTGCCACCAGTGATTTGCACAGGGGAGAGACCCAGTACTTC.